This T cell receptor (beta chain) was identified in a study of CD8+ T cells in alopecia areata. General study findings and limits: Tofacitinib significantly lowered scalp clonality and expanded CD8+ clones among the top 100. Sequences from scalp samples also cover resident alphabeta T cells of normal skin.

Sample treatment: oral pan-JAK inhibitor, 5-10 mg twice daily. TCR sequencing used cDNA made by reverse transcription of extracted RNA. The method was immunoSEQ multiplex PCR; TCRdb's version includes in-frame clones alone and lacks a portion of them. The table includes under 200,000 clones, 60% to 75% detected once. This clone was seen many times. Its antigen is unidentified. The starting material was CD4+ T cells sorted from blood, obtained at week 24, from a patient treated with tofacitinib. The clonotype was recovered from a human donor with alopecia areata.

The CDR3 is CASSERPPYEQYF. CDR3 DNA sequence: TGTGCCAGCAGCGAGCGACCGCCCTACGAGCAGTACTTC. The genes are TRBV5-6 and TRBJ2-7; D is ambiguous. Trimming took 4 bases from V and 2 from J, leaving 10 bases between them. Per germline, CDR1 SGHDT and CDR2 YYEEEE. The CDR3 consists of 13 residues.